Presented here are 22 T cell receptor beta chains from one specimen sequenced in a study of human T cells and chemical hapten exposure. Using its own MiXCR run on the RACE reads, TCRdb lists one record per CDR3 protein. The table has some 360,000 distinct CDR3 sequences, 4.5% to 5.5% seen once; the top ten hold 2% to 3%. Time point of the sample: pre-sensitization, week 0. The treatment was: therapeutic diphenylcyclopropenone sensitization with weekly scalp DPC. The material was whole blood, obtained in connection with sensitization to the hapten diphenylcyclopropenone (DPC). These receptor sequences come from a woman between 50 and 59 years old with alopecia areata. Some clones in this sample may be carry-over from other donors' samples.

The J gene is TRBJ2-5, the V gene TRBV29-1; 7 bases are shared with TRBD2. The CDR3 extends over 14 amino acids. Trimming removed 3 bases from V and 5 bases from J; junction bases left unmatched: 9. The germline V gene has CDR1 SQVTM and CDR2 ANQGSEA. As DNA, the CDR3 is TGCAGCGTTGAGCGGGAGAGGGGTAGGGAGACCCAGTACTTC. It yields the protein CSVERERGRETQYF.

V gene TRBV12-3 or TRBV12-4 combines with J gene TRBJ2-2, with 15 bases aligning to TRBD2. With V trimmed by 6 bases and J by 3 bases, 5 bases remained unmatched. The CDR3 consists of 17 residues. Here the CDR3 DNA reads TGTGCCAGCAGGGGACTAGCGGGAGGTCCGGACACCGGGGAGCTGTTTTTT. This encodes CASRGLAGGPDTGELFF.

This clonotype was observed at least ten times. This sequence joins TRBV6-2 or TRBV6-3 and TRBJ2-3; TRBD2 is a possible D gene (5 bases). Germline CDR1 reads MNHEY; CDR2 reads SVGEGT. The CDR3 consists of 17 residues. V dropped 3 bases and J dropped 4 bases, with 20 bases sitting between them. The CDR3 DNA reads TGTGCCAGCAGTTATCCCAGGACTCTCATCGAAGCAGATACGCAGTATTTT. This encodes CASSYPRTLIEADTQYF.

This clonotype appeared a few times. The V and J genes are TRBV10-3 and TRBJ1-2; the match to TRBD1 covers 8 bases. The ends lost 6 bases at V and 2 bases at J; junction bases unmatched: 5. This CDR3 has 14 residues. The germline V gene has CDR1 ENHRY and CDR2 SYGVKD. The CDR3 bases are TGTGCCATCAGACCGGGACAGGAGAACTATGGCTACACCTTC. It yields the protein CAIRPGQENYGYTF.

CDR3 bases: TGTGCCAGCAGCCCTACCCGGACCACACGGAGCGAGCAGTACTTC. Protein product: CASSPTRTTRSEQYF. The J gene is TRBJ2-7, the V gene TRBV28; D not resolved. The CDR3 runs to 15 residues. Trimming pared 6 bases from V and 6 bases from J, leaving 21 bases between. In germline, CDR1 is MDHEN, CDR2 SYDVKM.

The chain joins TRBV24-1 to TRBJ2-2; the D gene could be TRBD1 or TRBD2 (6 bases each). The germline V gene has CDR1 KGHDR and CDR2 SFDVKD. The V gene lost 9 bases and the J gene lost 3 bases, with 16 bases spanning the gap. The CDR3 spans 15 residues. The CDR3 spells CATHRGLEDTGELFF. In DNA, the CDR3 is TGTGCCACCCATCGGGGGCTAGAGGACACCGGGGAGCTGTTTTTT.

This clonotype was counted at least ten times. The rearrangement uses TRBV9 and TRBJ2-2; D possibly corresponds to TRBD1 (5 bases). Trimming stripped 0 bases from V and 7 bases from J, with 19 bases between. Germline V gene data show CDR1 as SGDLS and CDR2 as YYNGEE. This CDR3 has 17 amino acids. The CDR3 DNA is TGTGCCAGCAGCGTAGGGGCAGGGATGGGTGCAGTCGGGGAGCTGTTTTTT. This gives the protein CASSVGAGMGAVGELFF.

This clonotype was recorded a few times. The rearrangement links TRBV12-3 or TRBV12-4 to TRBJ2-3; 7 bases line up with TRBD2. The J segment lost 5 bases and the V segment lost 4 bases, leaving 3 bases of the junction unmatched. The CDR3 is made up of 13 amino acids. The CDR3 DNA follows: TGTGCCAGCAGTTACACTAGCGTAGATACGCAGTATTTT. Encoded protein: CASSYTSVDTQYF.

This clonotype was seen many times. The rearrangement joins TRBV11-3 to TRBJ2-1, with 13 bases fitting TRBD2. Trimming cost V 5 bases and J 4 bases; bases outside gene matches: 5. The CDR3 length is 16 residues. CDR1 SGHNT and CDR2 YENEEA come from the germline V gene. The CDR3 DNA reads as TGTGCCAGCAGCCGAACACTAGCGGGGGGGTACAATGAGCAGTTCTTC. Translation: CASSRTLAGGYNEQFF. Together with reference TRBV11-3 and TRBJ2-1, the CDR3 gives the full variable domain: EAGVVQSPRYKIIEKKQPVAFWCNPISGHNTLYWYLQNLGQGPELLIRYENEEAVDDSQLPKDRFSAERLKGVDSTLKIQPAELGDSAVYLCASSRTLAGGYNEQFFGPGTRLTVL.

This clonotype was seen more than once but under ten times. The genes are TRBV3-1 and TRBJ1-4; D call uncertain. Trimming cost V 4 bases and J 8 bases, with 14 bases left between them. The CDR3 contains 14 residues. Germline V gene lookup returns CDR1 LGHDT and CDR2 YNNKEL (reference sequence). CDR3 residues: CASSLSPGWEKLFF. The CDR3 bases are TGTGCCAGCAGCCTATCGCCCGGATGGGAAAAACTGTTTTTT. The whole variable domain, filled in from reference TRBV3-1 and TRBJ1-4, reads DTAVSQTPKYLVTQMGNDKSIKCEQNLGHDTMYWYKQDSKKFLKIMFSYNNKELIINETVPNRFSPKSPDKAHLNLHINSLELGDSAVYFCASSLSPGWEKLFFGSGTQLSVL.

The gene calls are TRBV5-1 and TRBJ1-2; 9 bases line up with TRBD1. The V gene end was trimmed by 5 bases and the J gene end by 7 bases; junction bases not matched to a gene: 12. This CDR3 is 15 amino acids long. CDR1 and CDR2 (germline): SGHRS, YFSETQ. The CDR3 coding sequence is TGCGCCAGCAGTTACAGGGGGCGCGACATCTCTGGCTACACCTTC. It yields the protein CASSYRGRDISGYTF.

This clonotype has a count of ten or more. The rearrangement links TRBV27 to TRBJ2-7; no clear D. V was pared by 11 bases and J by 4 bases, with 15 bases between. CDR3 length: 12 amino acids. Germline V lookup: CDR1 MNHEY, CDR2 SMNVEV (reference sequence). CDR3 nucleotide sequence: TGTGCCGCCCGTGGTTTGGCGTACGAGCAGTACTTC. The encoded protein is CAARGLAYEQYF.

Ten or more counts support this clonotype. This sequence joins TRBV6-5 and TRBJ2-5, with TRBD2 matching 14 bases. CDR3 length equals 18 residues. J lost 6 bases, V lost 0 bases, and 9 bases had no gene match. Germline assignment: CDR1 MNHEY and CDR2 SVGAGI. CDR3 DNA sequence: TGTGCCAGCAGTTACTCGCCCGGGACTAGCGGGAGAGGCAAGACCCAGTACTTC. Residues: CASSYSPGTSGRGKTQYF.

This clonotype was picked up a small number of times. This chain uses TRBV20-1 with TRBJ1-1; D is uncertain. The CDR3 runs to 13 residues. The ends were cut back, 4 bases at V and 0 bases at J, with 9 bases in the middle. Per germline, CDR1 DFQATT and CDR2 SNEGSKA (reference sequence). CDR3 in DNA: TGCAGTGCTACAGACCCCTTGAACACTGAAGCTTTCTTT. This sequence encodes CSATDPLNTEAFF.

This clonotype was found many times. V is TRBV5-1 and J is TRBJ2-6, with D unclear. The CDR3 sequence is 15 residues long. Germline V gene lookup returns CDR1 SGHRS and CDR2 YFSETQ. Trimming removed 3 bases from V and 0 bases from J, with 7 bases in between. CDR3 residues: CASSSGYSGANVLTF. The CDR3 DNA follows: TGCGCCAGCAGCTCTGGATACTCTGGGGCCAACGTCCTGACTTTC. The full variable domain, its missing parts supplied by reference TRBV5-1 and TRBJ2-6, is KAGVTQTPRYLIKTRGQQVTLSCSPISGHRSVSWYQQTPGQGLQFLFEYFSETQRNKGNFPGRFSGRQFSNSRSEMNVSTLELGDSALYLCASSSGYSGANVLTFGAGSRLTVL.

This rearrangement joins TRBV6-6 to TRBJ1-6; D possibly corresponds to TRBD1 (5 bases). Germline-derived CDR1 and CDR2 are MNHNY and SVGAGI (reference sequence). This CDR3 has 16 amino acids. V gave up 6 bases and J gave up 7 bases, with 19 bases separating them. DNA for the CDR3: TGTGCCAGCAGGTATACACCGGGACCGACAAATTCACCCCTCCACTTT. This codes for CASRYTPGPTNSPLHF.

The rearrangement joins TRBV7-2 to TRBJ1-5; tentatively, D is TRBD1 (5 bases). V dropped 1 base and J dropped 7 bases, with 14 bases sitting between them. CDR3 size: 15 residues. CDR1 and CDR2 (germline): SGHTA, FQGNSA. CDR3 nucleotides: TGTGCCAGCAGCTTAGAGGGGTCAAAATCACAGCCCCAGCATTTT. Translated, it gives CASSLEGSKSQPQHF.

This clonotype was found many times. This chain connects TRBV7-2 to TRBJ2-3, with TRBD2 matching over 9 bases. The CDR3 runs 17 residues. Trimming cost V 5 bases and J 2 bases; bases outside gene matches: 11. The germline CDR1 and CDR2 sequences are SGHTA and FQGNSA. In DNA, the CDR3 is TGTGCCAGCAGCCCCAGAACTAGCGGGTTTAACACAGATACGCAGTATTTT. Residues: CASSPRTSGFNTDTQYF.

This clonotype was recorded many times. J is TRBJ2-7 and V is TRBV6-5; a possible D gene is TRBD1 (7 bases). This CDR3 has 15 amino acids. The V end was cut by 4 bases, the J end by 6 bases, with 19 bases between. Germline V gene data show CDR1 as MNHEY and CDR2 as SVGAGI. The CDR3 sequence: CASSSRLGQGGEQYF. CDR3 in DNA: TGTGCCAGCAGTTCCCGCCTAGGGCAGGGGGGCGAGCAGTACTTC.

This chain connects TRBV5-1 to TRBJ2-3; D gene unclear. The CDR3 runs 16 residues. Germline values: CDR1 SGHRS, CDR2 YFSETQ. V was trimmed by 0 bases and J by 0 bases, leaving 11 bases between them. Written as DNA, the CDR3 is TGCGCCAGCAGCTTGGGACCGGAGCCCAGCACAGATACGCAGTATTTT. Protein sequence: CASSLGPEPSTDTQYF.

This clonotype has more than one count but fewer than ten. The chain combines TRBV12-3 or TRBV12-4 with TRBJ2-3; 8 bases are shared with TRBD2. J gave up 1 base and V 8 bases, and 5 bases lay outside the gene matches. The CDR3 consists of 14 residues. Written as DNA, the CDR3 is TGTGCCAGCTGCCCCGGGGGGGGCACAGATACGCAGTATTTT. It specifies CASCPGGGTDTQYF.

This clonotype was picked up many times. CDR3 in amino acids: CASSQIGQFRYPDMNTEAFF. The CDR3 nucleotides read TGTGCCAGCAGCCAAATCGGACAGTTCCGATATCCCGACATGAACACTGAAGCTTTCTTT. This chain links TRBV12-3 or TRBV12-4 with TRBJ1-1, with a possible D match to TRBD1 (6 bases). The V and J ends lost 6 bases and 0 bases respectively, with 29 bases between them. This CDR3 region has 20 residues.